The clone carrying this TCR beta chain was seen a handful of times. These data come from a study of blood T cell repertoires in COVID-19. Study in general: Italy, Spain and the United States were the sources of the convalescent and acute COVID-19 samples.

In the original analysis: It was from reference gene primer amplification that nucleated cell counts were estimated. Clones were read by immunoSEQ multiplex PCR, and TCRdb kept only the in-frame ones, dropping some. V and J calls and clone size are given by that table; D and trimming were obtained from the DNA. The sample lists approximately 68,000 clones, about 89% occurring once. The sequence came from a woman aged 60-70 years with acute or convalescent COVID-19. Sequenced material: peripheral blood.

This CDR3 is CASSLAQDGYTF. CDR3 coding DNA: TGCGCCAGCAGCTTGGCCCAGGATGGCTACACCTTC. The rearrangement links TRBV5-1 to TRBJ1-2, with unresolved D. CDR1 is SGHRS, CDR2 YFSETQ, per germline. The CDR3 is made up of 12 amino acids. Trimming took off 0 bases at V and 6 bases at J, with 6 bases between the two ends. Supplemented by reference TRBV5-1 and TRBJ1-2, the full variable domain reads KAGVTQTPRYLIKTRGQQVTLSCSPISGHRSVSWYQQTPGQGLQFLFEYFSETQRNKGNFPGRFSGRQFSNSRSEMNVSTLELGDSALYLCASSLAQDGYTFGSGTRLTVV.